Only a few counts were recorded for the clone carrying this T cell receptor (beta chain). Its antigen is not identified. The data derive from a study of cytomegalovirus exposure and HLA in healthy donors. Only in-frame clones appear in the TCRdb table, and some are missing; sequencing was by immunoSEQ multiplex PCR. The profile shows 150,000 to 200,000 clones, approximately 85% of them singletons. Separate from the roughly 710-subject first cohort, the roughly 120-subject validation cohort was the one that the donors belonged to. Findings and caveats of the study: The tendency of first-cohort TCR clusters to co-occur in the 130 or so validation repertoires was identified by a subsequent analysis. According to the study, roughly 180 TCR beta chains were cytomegalovirus-associated.

This CDR3 spans 13 amino acids. The clonotype originates from a woman between 18 and 29 years old in good health and CMV-seronegative. The sequenced material came from PBMCs. The V and J genes are TRBV21-1 and TRBJ2-7; TRBD1 reflects the table's D call only, with no check against the DNA. TRBV21-1 has pseudogene status. CDR3 nucleotide sequence: TGTGCCAGCAGCAAAGAACAGGGCTACGAGCAGTACTTC. It translates to CASSKEQGYEQYF.